Shown below are 16 T cell receptor beta chains from a single sample sequenced in a study of T cell repertoires in cytomegalovirus infection. TCRdb reprocessed the reads via MiXCR and lists one record per CDR3 protein. The repertoire holds 400,000 or so distinct CDR3 sequences, roughly a third seen once, with roughly an eighth in the top ten. Sequenced input: PBMCs. Every receptor here comes from a human donor in good health (CMV status not recorded). Some clones in this sample may be carry-over from other donors' samples.

V and J are TRBV5-4 and TRBJ2-2; D ambiguous. CDR3 size: 13 residues. Trimming removed 6 bases at V and 3 bases at J, with 9 bases between. CDR1 and CDR2 from the germline V gene are SGHNT and YYREEE (reference sequence). In nucleotides, the CDR3 is TGTGCCAGCACGAAAGAGGACACCGGGGAGCTGTTTTTT. Protein product: CASTKEDTGELFF.

A note on this clonotype: The junction shows a germline mismatch at one end, possibly a read error. J is TRBJ2-7 and V is TRBV4-3; D remains ambiguous. CDR3 size: 16 residues. CDR1 LGHNA and CDR2 YSLEER come from the germline V gene. In DNA form, the CDR3 reads TGCGCCCGCAGCCAAGATTCGAACAGACTTTCCTACGAGCAGTACTTC. Protein: CARSQDSNRLSYEQYF.

The chain recombines TRBV28 with TRBJ2-7; D remains ambiguous. Germline CDR1 is MDHEN and CDR2 is SYDVKM. The CDR3 covers 13 residues. V gave up 7 bases and J gave up 7 bases, with 17 bases separating them. The CDR3 nucleotides are TGTGCCAGCATCCTTACGGGCCAGGTGGAGCAGTACTTC. It yields the protein CASILTGQVEQYF.

This clonotype was observed at least ten times. J is TRBJ2-1 and V is TRBV7-9; the D gene is possibly TRBD2 (6 bases). This CDR3 is 15 amino acids long. Germline assignment: CDR1 SEHNR and CDR2 FQNEAQ (reference sequence). Trimming took 3 bases from V and 7 from J, leaving 16 bases between them. DNA for the CDR3: TGTGCCAGCAGCTTGGGAGGACTGAGAGGGAATGAGCAGTTCTTC. This gives the protein CASSLGGLRGNEQFF.

This chain uses TRBV20-1 with TRBJ2-1; possibly TRBD1 or TRBD2 for D (7 bases each). The CDR3 sequence is 18 residues long. V lost 3 bases and J lost 2, with 23 bases in between. Looked up from germline, CDR1 is DFQATT and CDR2 is SNEGSKA (reference sequence). The CDR3 sequence: CSASVAGGATVAYNEQFF. DNA for the CDR3: TGCAGTGCTAGCGTCGCAGGGGGGGCGACGGTCGCCTACAATGAGCAGTTCTTC.

This CDR3 is CASSPPPRLAGNQETQYF. The CDR3 bases are TGTGCCAGCTCACCCCCACCTCGACTAGCGGGGAACCAAGAGACCCAGTACTTC. The rearrangement links TRBV18 to TRBJ2-5; 11 bases are shared with TRBD2. CDR1 and CDR2 from the germline V gene are KGHSH and LQKENI. Unmatched junction bases numbered 9, after V lost 3 bases and J lost 0 bases. CDR3 size: 18 residues.

This clonotype was seen more than once but under ten times. The DNA of the CDR3 is TGTGCCAGCAGGCCTGGTCATTCTGGAAACACCATATATTTT. Translating gives CASRPGHSGNTIYF. The rearrangement uses TRBV12-3 or TRBV12-4 and TRBJ1-3, with D uncertain. V shed 6 bases and J shed 1 base, with 10 bases lying between them. The CDR3 has 14 residues.

This clonotype was seen at least ten times. This sequence joins TRBV7-8 and TRBJ2-7, with TRBD2 identical over 8 bases. Per the germline V gene, CDR1 is SGHVS and CDR2 is FQNEAQ. CDR3 length: 16 residues. V was clipped by 0 bases and J by 5 bases; unmatched bases: 9. CDR3 residues: CASSLAVGLAGHEQYF. CDR3 nucleotide sequence: TGTGCCAGCAGCTTAGCAGTCGGGCTAGCGGGCCACGAGCAGTACTTC. The complete variable domain, with remaining parts taken from reference TRBV7-8 and TRBJ2-7, reads GAGVSQSPRYKVAKRGQDVALRCDPISGHVSLFWYQQALGQGPEFLTYFQNEAQLDKSGLPSDRFFAERPEGSVSTLKIQRTQQEDSAVYLCASSLAVGLAGHEQYFGPGTRLTVT.

Comment on this clonotype: Compared with germline, one end of the junction differs, possibly owing to a read error. The chain is built from TRBV7-3 and TRBJ2-1; TRBD1 agrees at 8 bases. Germline values: CDR1 SGHTA, CDR2 FQGTGA. The CDR3 covers 15 residues. The CDR3 here is CASSLDRGSYNEQLF. The CDR3 DNA reads as TGTGCCAGCAGCTTAGACAGGGGCTCCTACAATGAGCAGCTCTTC.

The chain combines TRBV5-6 with TRBJ2-1, with D possibly being TRBD1 or TRBD2 (5 bases each). Trimming took 7 bases from V and 0 from J, leaving 14 bases between them. The CDR3 consists of 15 residues. Looked up from germline, CDR1 is SGHDT and CDR2 is YYEEEE. The CDR3 loop reads CASGVWGYSYNEQFF. For the CDR3, the DNA is TGTGCCAGCGGTGTTTGGGGGTACTCCTACAATGAGCAGTTCTTC.

This clonotype was seen at least ten times. The V gene is TRBV5-4, the J gene TRBJ2-1; D is possibly TRBD1 (6 bases). The V and J ends lost 4 bases and 12 bases respectively, with 14 bases between them. The CDR3 covers 12 residues. CDR1 is SGHNT, CDR2 YYREEE, per germline (reference sequence). The CDR3: CASSPGTMVQFF. CDR3 nucleotides: TGTGCCAGCAGCCCAGGGACAATGGTGCAGTTCTTC.

Many counts were recorded for this clonotype. The V gene is TRBV7-2, the J gene TRBJ2-5, with 10 bases fitting TRBD1. CDR1 and CDR2 from the germline V gene are SGHTA and FQGNSA. The CDR3 consists of 15 residues. The V segment lost 1 base and the J segment 4 bases; nucleotides outside the gene matches: 3. In nucleotides, the CDR3 is TGTGCCAGCAGCTTAGTCCGGGACAGGGGAGAGACCCAGTACTTC. It specifies CASSLVRDRGETQYF.

This clonotype occurred many times. The chain combines TRBV7-2 with TRBJ2-3; unclear D gene. V was trimmed by 4 bases and J by 0 bases, leaving 11 bases between them. Germline V CDR1 and CDR2: SGHTA, FQGNSA. The CDR3 runs 15 residues. CDR3 nucleotide sequence: TGTGCCAGCAGCTACGACCACGCTAGCACAGATACGCAGTATTTT. It translates to CASSYDHASTDTQYF.

The table lists this clonotype with many counts. The chain carries TRBV7-9 and TRBJ1-2; D is undetermined. V dropped 5 bases and J dropped 4 bases, with 8 bases sitting between them. CDR1 SEHNR and CDR2 FQNEAQ come from the germline V gene (reference sequence). The CDR3 contains 12 residues. CDR3 protein: CASSPDTYGYTF. DNA of the CDR3: TGTGCCAGCAGCCCAGACACCTATGGCTACACCTTC.

The V call is TRBV15, the J call TRBJ1-1; 10 positions agree with TRBD1. Germline CDR1 and CDR2: LNHNV and YYDKDF (reference sequence). The CDR3 totals 15 residues. The trim removed 4 bases at V and 1 base at J, leaving 3 bases unmatched. As DNA, the CDR3 is TGTGCCACCAGCAAAGGGACAGGGGCGAACACTGAAGCTTTCTTT. This gives the protein CATSKGTGANTEAFF.

The chain uses TRBV6-6 and TRBJ1-1, with D possibly matching TRBD1 (5 bases). The CDR3 runs to 21 residues. The ends were cut back, 5 bases at V and 1 base at J, with 32 bases in the middle. Germline V lookup: CDR1 MNHNY, CDR2 SVGAGI (reference sequence). CDR3 DNA: TGTGCCAGCAGTGAGCGGCTAACCCCCAGGGCTCAACGTGATCAGAACACTGAAGCTTTCTTT. This gives the protein CASSERLTPRAQRDQNTEAFF.